This passage covers 24 T cell receptor beta chains from one sample sequenced in a study of T cells in Graves' hyperthyroidism and ophthalmopathy. TCR beta CDR3 regions were amplified from RNA transcripts. TCR CDR3 regions were first amplified by RT-PCR with HTBI primers. MiXCR, applied by TCRdb to the multiplex PCR reads, yields one record per CDR3 protein. The table has roughly 520,000 distinct CDR3 sequences, approximately 24% seen once. Sequenced sample: blood. The receptors come from a woman aged 25-40 years with Graves' ophthalmopathy.

This clonotype was counted at least ten times. The CDR3 protein is CSATPQASSYEQYF. The DNA for the CDR3 is TGCAGTGCTACCCCACAGGCTAGCTCCTACGAGCAGTACTTC. The chain combines TRBV20-1 with TRBJ2-7, with D possibly being TRBD1 (5 bases). CDR3 length: 14 residues. Trimming removed 4 bases at V and 0 bases at J, with 13 bases between. Germline-derived CDR1 and CDR2 are DFQATT and SNEGSKA (reference sequence).

This clonotype has a count of ten or more. The rearrangement joins TRBV6-5 to TRBJ2-7; D perhaps matches TRBD2 (5 bases). V was clipped by 0 bases and J by 5 bases, with 8 bases between them. This CDR3 contains 13 residues. Germline CDR1 is MNHEY and CDR2 is SVGAGI. The CDR3 protein is CASSYSSGNEQYF. In DNA form, the CDR3 reads TGTGCCAGCAGTTACTCCTCGGGGAACGAGCAGTACTTC.

There are many counts of this clonotype. The genes are TRBV7-3 and TRBJ2-7; perhaps TRBD2 as D (6 bases). Trimming removed 5 bases at V and 3 bases at J, with 14 bases between. Germline CDR1 is SGHTA and CDR2 is FQGTGA. The CDR3 is made up of 14 amino acids. The DNA for the CDR3 is TGTGCCAGCAGCCCTTCCGGGGGACTCTACGAGCAGTACTTC. Amino acid sequence: CASSPSGGLYEQYF.

At least ten counts were recorded for this clonotype. J is TRBJ1-1 and V is TRBV6-1, with D hard to call. Trimming shortened V by 6 bases and J by 3 bases, and 14 bases separated the two germline ends. The CDR3 runs 14 residues. CDR1 is MNHNS, CDR2 SASEGT, per germline. CDR3 residues: CASSQTVADTEAFF. The CDR3 DNA reads TGTGCCAGCAGCCAGACGGTGGCAGACACTGAAGCTTTCTTT.

This clonotype was counted at least ten times. J is TRBJ1-1 and V is TRBV2; no clear D gene. The CDR3 length is 15 residues. Between the trimmed V and J ends, which lost 2 bases and 4 bases, there was a span of 14 bases. Germline V gives CDR1 SNHLY, CDR2 FYNNEI. The CDR3 region is CASSESVRWATEAFF. The DNA for the CDR3 is TGTGCCAGCAGTGAATCAGTCAGGTGGGCCACTGAAGCTTTCTTT.

This clonotype was counted ten times or more. The chain has TRBV6-5 and TRBJ1-3; TRBD1 agrees at 9 bases. Trimming removed 6 bases from V and 6 bases from J; junction bases left unmatched: 6. CDR1 is MNHEY and CDR2 is SVGAGI in the germline V gene. The CDR3 spans 14 residues. DNA for the CDR3: TGTGCCAGCAGCACAAGGACAGGGGCAAACACCATATATTTT. Translation gives CASSTRTGANTIYF.

This clonotype was observed at least ten times. V and J are TRBV4-1 and TRBJ2-5; maybe TRBD2 (5 bases). The CDR3 is 15 residues long. Germline CDR1 MGHRA, CDR2 YSYEKL. Trimming took off 0 bases at V and 0 bases at J, with 8 bases between the two ends. CDR3 sequence reads: CASSQELTNQETQYF. The CDR3 nucleotides are TGCGCCAGCAGCCAAGAGCTGACTAACCAAGAGACCCAGTACTTC.

This clonotype was detected many times. The chain uses TRBV20-1 and TRBJ2-2; TRBD1 agrees at 7 bases. J gave up 0 bases and V 5 bases, and 9 bases lay outside the gene matches. The V gene's germline CDR1 is DFQATT and CDR2 SNEGSKA (reference sequence). CDR3 length equals 16 residues. Written as DNA, the CDR3 is TGCAGTGCTTATTTCAGTGGACAGGCGAACACCGGGGAGCTGTTTTTT. Its protein is CSAYFSGQANTGELFF.

This clonotype was seen ten or more times. The chain combines TRBV7-6 with TRBJ2-2, with a possible D match to TRBD1 (5 bases). The CDR3 has 15 amino acids. The germline CDR1 and CDR2 sequences are SGHVS and FNYEAQ. V lost 5 bases and J lost 6, with 16 bases in between. Written as DNA, the CDR3 is TGTGCCAGCAGCCCACTCCAACAGGTTCCCGGGGAGCTGTTTTTT. Amino acid sequence: CASSPLQQVPGELFF.

The rearrangement uses TRBV25-1 and TRBJ2-2; the match to TRBD2 covers 15 bases. Germline lookup yields CDR1 MGHDK and CDR2 SYGVNS. The length of the CDR3 is 20 residues. J was trimmed by 6 bases and V by 4 bases; bases with no gene match: 15. Here the CDR3 reads CASSGEPGLAGGRNPGELFF. The CDR3 DNA follows: TGTGCCAGCAGTGGAGAACCGGGACTAGCGGGGGGTCGGAATCCCGGGGAGCTGTTTTTT.

Notes on this clonotype: A much larger clone sits a single nucleotide away, making a read error possible. The V and J genes are TRBV29-1 and TRBJ1-2; D perhaps matches TRBD1 (5 bases). The CDR3 spans 14 residues. Germline V gene lookup returns CDR1 SQVTM and CDR2 ANQGSEA. The DNA of the CDR3 is TGCAGCGTTGAAGATCGAAGGTTGAGGGGAGGCTACGCCTTC. Translation gives CSVEDRRLRGGYAF.

V gene TRBV7-2 combines with J gene TRBJ2-2; TRBD2 is a possible D gene (6 bases). Between the trimmed V and J ends, which lost 7 bases and 6 bases, there was a span of 18 bases. This CDR3 has 15 amino acids. Germline assignment: CDR1 SGHTA and CDR2 FQGNSA. The CDR3 loop reads CASTPMGGVAGELFF. DNA for the CDR3: TGTGCCAGCACCCCGATGGGGGGAGTTGCCGGGGAGCTGTTTTTT.

This clonotype was seen ten or more times. The chain combines TRBV20-1 with TRBJ1-5; weak D call: TRBD1 (6 bases). Deletions cut 4 bases from V and 4 bases from J, with 14 bases between. CDR1 and CDR2 from the germline V gene are DFQATT and SNEGSKA (reference sequence). This CDR3 has 14 residues. The CDR3 loop reads CSAIQGTSNQPQHF. The CDR3 DNA follows: TGCAGTGCTATTCAAGGGACATCAAATCAGCCCCAGCATTTT.

This chain joins TRBV18 and TRBJ1-5; the match to TRBD1 covers 10 bases. The CDR3 is 15 amino acids. The germline V gene encodes CDR1 KGHSH and CDR2 LQKENI. The junction had 5 bases not matched to a gene; V was cut back by 6 bases and J by 3 bases. The CDR3 loop reads CASSLGTGANQPQHF. The CDR3 bases are TGTGCCAGCTCTTTGGGGACAGGGGCCAATCAGCCCCAGCATTTT. Full variable domain (outside the CDR3, taken from reference TRBV18 and TRBJ1-5): NAGVMQNPRHLVRRRGQEARLRCSPMKGHSHVYWYRQLPEEGLKFMVYLQKENIIDESGMPKERFSAEFPKEGPSILRIQQVVRGDSAAYFCASSLGTGANQPQHFGDGTRLSIL.

The table lists this clonotype with many counts. The chain uses TRBV5-1 and TRBJ1-1, with a weak D call TRBD1 (5 bases). V was pared by 7 bases and J by 1 base, with 17 bases between. Germline CDR1 SGHRS, CDR2 YFSETQ. The CDR3 sequence is 15 residues long. The CDR3 DNA follows: TGCGCCAGCGGAAGCGTCCCAGGGTGGAACACTGAAGCTTTCTTT. It is translated as CASGSVPGWNTEAFF.

In its sample, this clonotype was seen many times. The chain combines TRBV6-5 with TRBJ2-7; 9 nucleotides align to TRBD1. Germline values: CDR1 MNHEY, CDR2 SVGAGI. Trimming at V came to 4 bases and at J to 7 bases, leaving 14 bases not matched to a gene. This CDR3 contains 16 residues. This CDR3 reads CASSWENPGQGSEQYF. The DNA of the CDR3 is TGTGCCAGCAGTTGGGAGAATCCGGGACAGGGTTCTGAGCAGTACTTC.

The gene calls are TRBV27 and TRBJ1-1; D not resolved. The CDR3 totals 13 residues. The germline V and J ends were trimmed by 2 bases and 7 bases, with 11 bases remaining between them. CDR1 is MNHEY, CDR2 SMNVEV, per germline (reference sequence). CDR3 in amino acids: CASSLNPGFEAFF. DNA of the CDR3: TGTGCCAGCAGTTTAAACCCAGGATTTGAAGCTTTCTTT.

V gene TRBV19 combines with J gene TRBJ1-2, with a weak D call TRBD1 (5 bases). The V and J ends lost 4 bases and 12 bases respectively, with 24 bases between them. The CDR3 spans 15 residues. Germline V gene sequence: CDR1 LNHDA, CDR2 SQIVND (reference sequence). CDR3 amino acids: CASSRLDSRLGGHTF. The DNA of the CDR3 is TGTGCCAGTAGTAGACTCGACAGTCGTCTAGGCGGCCACACCTTC.

The chain recombines TRBV20-1 with TRBJ1-3; D may be TRBD1 (6 bases). The CDR3 length is 15 residues. Trimming cost V 2 bases and J 0 bases, with 11 bases left between them. Germline values: CDR1 DFQATT, CDR2 SNEGSKA (reference sequence). CDR3 region: CSARPGALSGNTIYF. In DNA, the CDR3 is TGCAGTGCTAGACCGGGGGCCCTCTCTGGAAACACCATATATTTT.

This clonotype appeared many times. The chain couples TRBV6-5 to TRBJ1-3, with D unclear. Germline CDR1 MNHEY, CDR2 SVGAGI. Trimming took off 1 base at V and 0 bases at J, with 13 bases between the two ends. CDR3 length: 17 residues. The CDR3 nucleotides are TGTGCCAGCAGTTACTTCCCTCGGTCGGTCTCTGGAAACACCATATATTTT. Amino acids: CASSYFPRSVSGNTIYF.

The gene calls are TRBV12-3 or TRBV12-4 and TRBJ2-7, with D tentatively TRBD1 (7 bases). The CDR3 contains 14 residues. With 6 bases removed from V and 3 bases from J, the gap between germline ends came to 15 bases. The CDR3 DNA reads as TGTGCCAGCAGCGACGGAGGGGGCTACTACGAGCAGTACTTC. Its protein is CASSDGGGYYEQYF.

This clonotype showed up many times. This rearrangement joins TRBV4-1 to TRBJ2-7; 9 positions agree with TRBD1. Germline V gives CDR1 MGHRA, CDR2 YSYEKL. Germline trimming cut 4 bases from V and 3 bases from J; bases unmatched to any gene: 7. CDR3 length: 15 residues. This CDR3 reads CASSRPGTGNYEQYF. CDR3 DNA sequence: TGCGCCAGCAGCCGACCCGGGACAGGGAACTACGAGCAGTACTTC.

V usage is TRBV7-9 and J usage is TRBJ1-1, with D unclear. CDR3 length: 15 amino acids. V lost 8 bases, J lost 0 bases, and 16 bases lay in between. In germline, CDR1 is SEHNR, CDR2 FQNEAQ (reference sequence). The CDR3: CASPTYPGMNTEAFF. As DNA, the CDR3 is TGTGCCAGCCCCACCTACCCGGGCATGAACACTGAAGCTTTCTTT. Filled out from reference TRBV7-9 and TRBJ1-1, the complete variable domain reads DTGVSQNPRHKITKRGQNVTFRCDPISEHNRLYWYRQTLGQGPEFLTYFQNEAQLEKSRLLSDRFSAERPKGSFSTLEIQRTEQGDSAMYLCASPTYPGMNTEAFFGQGTRLTVV.

Ten or more counts support this clonotype. The chain joins TRBV13 to TRBJ2-2; 10 nucleotides agree with TRBD2. The CDR3 runs to 17 residues. V was clipped by 1 base and J by 3 bases; unmatched bases: 5. Germline V gene sequence: CDR1 PRHDT, CDR2 FYEKMQ (reference sequence). CDR3 in amino acids: CASSLELLAGDTGELFF. The CDR3, as DNA: TGTGCCAGCAGCTTAGAGCTCCTAGCGGGGGACACCGGGGAGCTGTTTTTT.